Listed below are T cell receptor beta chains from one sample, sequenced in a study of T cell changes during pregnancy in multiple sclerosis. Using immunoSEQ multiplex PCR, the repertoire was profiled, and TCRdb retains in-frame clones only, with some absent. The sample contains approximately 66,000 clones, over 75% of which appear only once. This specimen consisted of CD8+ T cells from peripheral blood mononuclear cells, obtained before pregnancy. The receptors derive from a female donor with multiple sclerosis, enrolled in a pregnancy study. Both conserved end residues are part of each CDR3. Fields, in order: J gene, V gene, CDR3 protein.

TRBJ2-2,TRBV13,CASSSFGSGIRELFF
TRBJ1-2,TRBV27,CASSLTASHGYTF
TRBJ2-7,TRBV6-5,CASSYQGPYEQYF
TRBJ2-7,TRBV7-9,CASSPGTLKTYEQYF
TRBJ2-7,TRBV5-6,CASSLGDRVDEQYF
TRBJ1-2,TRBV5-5,CASSLYRGHGYTF
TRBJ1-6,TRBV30,CAWSGSSYNSPLHF
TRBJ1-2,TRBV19,CASMDRDRGGGYTF
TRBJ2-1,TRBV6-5,CASRDNNEQFF
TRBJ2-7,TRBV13,CASSLKGGGPSSYEQYF
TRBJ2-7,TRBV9,CASSRGLAGVGYEQYF
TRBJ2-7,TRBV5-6,CASSTTEDSYEQYF
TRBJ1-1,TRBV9,CASSQDRANTEAFF
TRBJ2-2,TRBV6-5,CASSLGAGGELFF
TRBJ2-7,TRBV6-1,CASSEGDRVSEQYF
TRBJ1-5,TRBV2,CASSEQDSNQPQHF
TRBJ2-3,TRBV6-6,CASSLAGPTDTQYF
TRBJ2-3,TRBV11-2,CASSLDLAGGPDTQYF
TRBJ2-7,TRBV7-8,CASSPDWASYEQYF
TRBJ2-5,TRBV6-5,CASSQGTGQETQYF
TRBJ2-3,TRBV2,CASSEAAWASGAYTDTQYF
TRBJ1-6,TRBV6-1,CASSLDQGSPLHF
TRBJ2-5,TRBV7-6,CASTRPGALAGQETQYF
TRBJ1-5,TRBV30,CAWVTGGYQPQHF
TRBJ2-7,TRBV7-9,CASSPSSYEQYF